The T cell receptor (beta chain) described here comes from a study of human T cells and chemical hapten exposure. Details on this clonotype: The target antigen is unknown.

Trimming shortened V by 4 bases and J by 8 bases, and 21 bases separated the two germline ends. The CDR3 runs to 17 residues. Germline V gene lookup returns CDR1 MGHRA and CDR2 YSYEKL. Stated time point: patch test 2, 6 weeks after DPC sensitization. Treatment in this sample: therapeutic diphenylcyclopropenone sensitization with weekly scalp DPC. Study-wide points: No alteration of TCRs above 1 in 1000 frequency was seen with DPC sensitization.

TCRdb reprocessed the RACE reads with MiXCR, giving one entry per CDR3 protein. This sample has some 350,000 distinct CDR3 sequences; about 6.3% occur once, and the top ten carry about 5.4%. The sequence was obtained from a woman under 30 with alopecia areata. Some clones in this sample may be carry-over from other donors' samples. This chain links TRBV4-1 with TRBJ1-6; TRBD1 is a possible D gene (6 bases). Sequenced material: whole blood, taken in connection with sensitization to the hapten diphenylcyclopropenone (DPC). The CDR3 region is CASSLFTGKSRDSPLHF. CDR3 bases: TGCGCCAGCAGCCTTTTTACAGGGAAGTCTCGAGATTCACCCCTCCACTTT.